This T cell receptor beta chain is from a study of blood T cell repertoires in COVID-19. Whole-study context: Donors in the United States, Italy and Spain gave samples during acute or convalescent COVID-19. T cells, B-cell-depleted T cells, or PBMCs provided the cDNA or gDNA that served as material.

In the authors' methods: Reference gene primer amplification gave estimated nucleated cell counts. Some clones are missing from TCRdb's copy, which holds only in-frame ones; the method was immunoSEQ multiplex PCR. D and trimming were read from the DNA, whereas the V and J calls and clone size are those reported in that table. This table holds approximately 90,000 clones, roughly 87% found once. This TCR was recovered from a man aged 55-75 years with acute or convalescent COVID-19. Source material: peripheral blood.

The CDR3 here is CASSLRTGYQETQYF. CDR3 in DNA: TGTGCCAGCAGTTTACGGACAGGGTACCAAGAGACCCAGTACTTC. The rearrangement uses TRBV28 and TRBJ2-5; 8 nucleotides match TRBD1. Trimming took 2 bases from V and 0 from J; bases not matched to a gene: 2. The CDR3 length is 15 residues. Per the germline V gene, CDR1 is MDHEN and CDR2 is SYDVKM. The full variable domain, in which reference TRBV28 and TRBJ2-5 provide the parts outside the CDR3, is DVKVTQSSRYLVKRTGEKVFLECVQDMDHENMFWYRQDPGLGLRLIYFSYDVKMKEKGDIPEGYSVSREKKERFSLILESASTNQTSMYLCASSLRTGYQETQYFGPGTRLLVL.